The 15 T cell receptor beta chains presented below share a single source sample, sequenced in a study of graft-versus-host responses after intestinal transplantation. Produced via immunoSEQ multiplex PCR; TCRdb's table is partial and in-frame only. The sample gives more than 15,000 clones, around nine tenths of which show up once; approximately 49% is in the top ten. The sequenced sample was bone marrow, obtained around 130 days after transplant. These receptors all come from a human patient who received an intestinal transplant, so some T cells may come from the graft donor.

The V and J genes are TRBV5-4 and TRBJ2-7, with D tentatively TRBD2 (7 bases). The CDR3 has 15 amino acids. Trimming cost V 0 bases and J 2 bases, with 12 bases left between them. The germline gives CDR1 SGHNT, CDR2 YYREEE (reference sequence). CDR3 nucleotides: TGTGCCAGCAGCTTGGGATGGGGGGGCGCCTACGAGCAGTACTTC. It codes for CASSLGWGGAYEQYF.

This chain uses TRBV27 with TRBJ2-3; TRBD2 is a possible D gene (7 bases). Trimming shortened V by 4 bases and J by 1 base, and 18 bases separated the two germline ends. Germline-derived CDR1 and CDR2 are MNHEY and SMNVEV (reference sequence). The CDR3 covers 17 residues. CDR3 sequence (DNA): TGTGCCAGCAGTTCCCGTAGGGGGGCGGGAGGCACAGATACGCAGTATTTT. It yields the protein CASSSRRGAGGTDTQYF.

The rearrangement joins TRBV18 to TRBJ1-6; TRBD1 might be the D (5 bases). Trimming removed 2 bases from V and 9 bases from J, with 14 bases in between. CDR1 KGHSH and CDR2 LQKENI come from the germline V gene. This CDR3 region has 15 residues. CDR3 nucleotides: TGTGCCAGCTCACCAGGGGGATCCTCAGGTTCACCCCTCCACTTT. Protein: CASSPGGSSGSPLHF. The full variable domain, with the rest looked up from reference TRBV18 and TRBJ1-6, is NAGVMQNPRHLVRRRGQEARLRCSPMKGHSHVYWYRQLPEEGLKFMVYLQKENIIDESGMPKERFSAEFPKEGPSILRIQQVVRGDSAAYFCASSPGGSSGSPLHFGNGTRLTVT.

This chain uses TRBV6-1 with TRBJ1-3; no clear D. This CDR3 has 14 residues. Germline loops: CDR1 MNHNS, CDR2 SASEGT. Deletions cut 1 base from V and 0 bases from J, with 4 bases between. CDR3 protein: CASSEGLSGNTIYF. As DNA, the CDR3 is TGTGCCAGCAGTGAAGGGCTCTCTGGAAACACCATATATTTT.

This chain uses TRBV19 with TRBJ1-1, with TRBD1 matching 10 bases. V lost 1 base and J lost 3; bases outside the gene matches: 5. Per germline, CDR1 LNHDA and CDR2 SQIVND (reference sequence). CDR3 length: 16 amino acids. For the CDR3, the DNA is TGTGCCAGTAGTATAGCTCGGACAGGGGGACACACTGAAGCTTTCTTT. The encoded protein is CASSIARTGGHTEAFF.

The gene calls are TRBV6-5 and TRBJ2-7; D uncertain. The CDR3 is 9 residues long. Per germline, CDR1 MNHEY and CDR2 SVGAGI. Trimming removed 10 bases from V and 3 bases from J, with 4 bases in between. The CDR3 bases are TGTGCCACCGGCTACGAGCAGTACTTC. It specifies CATGYEQYF.

The V gene is TRBV5-1, the J gene TRBJ1-1; D is possibly TRBD1 (6 bases). This CDR3 has 15 amino acids. Trimming stripped 4 bases from V and 0 bases from J, with 13 bases between. Germline V gene lookup returns CDR1 SGHRS and CDR2 YFSETQ. The DNA for the CDR3 is TGCGCCAGCAGCGAGGGGGGAGGCCTGAACACTGAAGCTTTCTTT. It encodes CASSEGGGLNTEAFF.

This chain joins TRBV18 and TRBJ2-5; D uncertain. TRBJ2-7 explains the end of the DNA better; the J call may be wrong. Germline V gene data show CDR1 as KGHSH and CDR2 as LQKENI. The CDR3 sequence is 15 residues long. The CDR3, as DNA: TGTGCCAGCTCACCATCGTCTTCAAAGGCTTACGAGCAGTACTTC. It yields the protein CASSPSSSKAYEQYF.

V is TRBV5-1 and J is TRBJ2-1; D is ambiguous. V was clipped by 4 bases and J by 8 bases, with 10 bases between them. This CDR3 region has 12 residues. CDR1 SGHRS and CDR2 YFSETQ come from the germline V gene. The CDR3 protein is CASSPAIDEQFF. DNA for the CDR3: TGCGCCAGCAGCCCTGCAATAGATGAGCAGTTCTTC.

This sequence joins TRBV5-6 and TRBJ1-6; D gene unclear. The V and J ends lost 1 base and 0 bases respectively, with 8 bases between them. This CDR3 has 16 amino acids. The germline V gene has CDR1 SGHDT and CDR2 YYEEEE. For the CDR3, the DNA is TGTGCCAGCAGCTTGTCGTCAGCCTCCTATAATTCACCCCTCCACTTT. Its protein product is CASSLSSASYNSPLHF.

This clone was picked up one time. CDR3 loop: CASSTAGGVSLQYF. The CDR3, as DNA: TGTGCCAGTAGTACGGCAGGGGGAGTCTCTCTGCAGTACTTC. This chain connects TRBV19 to TRBJ2-7, with 7 nucleotides matching TRBD1. CDR1 and CDR2 from the germline V gene are LNHDA and SQIVND (reference sequence). V shed 4 bases, J shed 9 bases, and the junction held 12 bases outside the gene matches. The CDR3 has 14 amino acids.

The sample holds one count of this clone. This chain connects TRBV28 to TRBJ2-2; maybe TRBD2 (7 bases). V lost 3 bases to trimming and J lost 2 bases, with 19 bases between them. Germline values: CDR1 MDHEN, CDR2 SYDVKM. The CDR3 extends over 18 amino acids. CDR3 nucleotides: TGTGCCAGCAGTTTTGAGACCTACCGGGGGGCCAACACCGGGGAGCTGTTTTTT. It encodes CASSFETYRGANTGELFF.

The chain combines TRBV11-2 with TRBJ2-6; 7 nucleotides align to TRBD1. The V gene end was trimmed by 1 base and the J gene end by 3 bases; junction bases not matched to a gene: 0. Looked up from germline, CDR1 is SGHAT and CDR2 is FQNNGV. The CDR3 totals 15 residues. The CDR3 loop is CASSLGQGGANVLTF. The CDR3 DNA reads as TGTGCCAGCAGCTTAGGACAGGGTGGGGCCAACGTCCTGACTTTC.

About this clone itself: Distinct nucleotide sequences in the sample also encode this CDR3. V is TRBV5-1 and J is TRBJ2-1; D unclear. CDR1 is SGHRS and CDR2 is YFSETQ in the germline V gene. Deletions cut 2 bases from V and 0 bases from J, with 24 bases between. This CDR3 comprises 20 residues. The CDR3 reads CASSFGGPTWLAISYNEQFF. The CDR3 bases are TGCGCCAGCAGCTTTGGTGGCCCAACGTGGTTAGCCATCTCCTACAATGAGCAGTTCTTC.

The table lists this clone with a count of one. The gene calls are TRBV28 and TRBJ2-3; TRBD1 matches 12 bases. The V gene's germline CDR1 is MDHEN and CDR2 SYDVKM. This CDR3 has 16 amino acids. Losses at the gene ends were 5 bases for V and 3 bases for J; bases not matched to a gene: 6. The CDR3 DNA reads as TGTGCCAGCAGTCTCGCGGGACAGGGGGCGACAGATACGCAGTATTTT. Translating it yields CASSLAGQGATDTQYF.